The 24 T cell receptor beta chains below were found in one sample sequenced in a study of post-analysis software for immune sequencing data (dated by TCRdb to 2013 to 2016). General findings and caveats noted by the study authors: Significantly higher frequencies in patients than in controls were found for roughly 5 TRBV segments, including TRBV5-6, TRBV5-1 and TRBV20-1.

These receptors lack a known antigen. The library was built by means of PCR. The sequencer was an Illumina HiSeq 2500. To reduce PCR and sequencing biases, unique molecular identifiers were built into the TCR beta cDNA libraries. The raw public data were reprocessed by TCRdb itself: fastp quality trimming at Q25, MiXCR clonotype calling, in-frame beta chains only. Rows are unified per CDR3 protein, each entry keeping the most common DNA and genes. The sample table records about 430,000 distinct CDR3 sequences; about 39% of these occur just once. The ten largest clones represent under 9% of the sample. The sequenced sample was blood. The source is a girl aged 2-10 years with multiple sclerosis.

This clonotype was observed a handful of times. The chain has TRBV6-5 and TRBJ1-6; D might be TRBD1 (5 bases). This CDR3 comprises 14 residues. The V and J ends lost 2 bases and 10 bases respectively, with 12 bases between them. The germline V gene has CDR1 MNHEY and CDR2 SVGAGI. The CDR3 loop reads CASSYGGDSSPLHF. The CDR3 DNA reads as TGTGCCAGCAGTTACGGGGGGGATAGCTCACCCCTCCACTTT.

This chain joins TRBV18 and TRBJ1-2; D may be TRBD1 (5 bases). In germline, CDR1 is KGHSH, CDR2 LQKENI. The CDR3 sequence is 15 residues long. Trimming pared 0 bases from V and 2 bases from J, leaving 10 bases between. The CDR3 region is CASSPPGAGNYGYTF. The CDR3 bases are TGTGCCAGCTCACCACCAGGGGCCGGGAACTATGGCTACACCTTC.

The chain combines TRBV9 with TRBJ2-5; TRBD2 is a possible D gene (5 bases). The last part of the DNA fits TRBJ2-7 better; the J call may be wrong. The CDR3 runs 14 residues. Germline V gives CDR1 SGDLS, CDR2 YYNGEE. CDR3 nucleotides: TGTGCCAGCAGCGTAACCAGCGGCGCCTACGAGCAGTACTTC. Protein sequence: CASSVTSGAYEQYF.

The chain links TRBV18 to TRBJ1-2, with D unclear. The germline CDR1 and CDR2 sequences are KGHSH and LQKENI. The germline V and J ends were trimmed by 3 bases and 2 bases, with 13 bases remaining between them. This CDR3 contains 15 residues. The CDR3 DNA follows: TGTGCCAGCTCACCGTCGCGAGAGCTAAACTATGGCTACACCTTC. As protein: CASSPSRELNYGYTF.

The rearrangement uses TRBV5-1 and TRBJ1-2, with D perhaps TRBD1 (6 bases). Between the trimmed V and J ends, which lost 2 bases and 4 bases, there was a span of 12 bases. CDR3 length: 14 residues. Per the germline V gene, CDR1 is SGHRS and CDR2 is YFSETQ. The CDR3 nucleotides read TGCGCCAGCAGCTTAGACCCGGACAGCTATGGCTACACCTTC. It yields the protein CASSLDPDSYGYTF.

This clonotype was detected once. This sequence joins TRBV3-1 and TRBJ2-1; D gene unclear. Per germline, CDR1 LGHDT and CDR2 YNNKEL (reference sequence). The length of the CDR3 is 13 residues. V dropped 11 bases and J dropped 1 base, with 12 bases sitting between them. CDR3 region: CASEPASYNEQFF. Written as DNA, the CDR3 is TGTGCCTCAGAGCCCGCTTCCTACAATGAGCAGTTCTTC.

The chain has TRBV28 and TRBJ2-1; 11 positions agree with TRBD2. V dropped 7 bases and J dropped 9; count of bases not matched to a gene: 11. CDR3 length: 15 amino acids. From germline, CDR1 is MDHEN and CDR2 SYDVKM. The CDR3: CASTMTSGDSGEQFF. The CDR3 nucleotides read TGTGCCAGCACCATGACTAGCGGGGATTCTGGTGAGCAGTTCTTC.

This clonotype is categorized as medium-sized. This chain joins TRBV29-1 and TRBJ1-2; TRBD1 agrees at 9 bases. CDR3 length: 14 residues. Germline assignment: CDR1 SQVTM and CDR2 ANQGSEA. V shed 3 bases and J 7 bases; nucleotides not matched to a gene: 9. CDR3 in amino acids: CSVDTRGTGTGYTF. CDR3 nucleotide sequence: TGCAGCGTTGATACCCGAGGGACAGGGACTGGCTACACCTTC. The full variable domain, in which reference TRBV29-1 and TRBJ1-2 provide the parts outside the CDR3, is SAVISQKPSRDICQRGTSLTIQCQVDSQVTMMFWYRQQPGQSLTLIATANQGSEATYESGFVIDKFPISRPNLTFSTLTVSNMSPEDSSIYLCSVDTRGTGTGYTFGSGTRLTVV.

The chain is built from TRBV6-2 or TRBV6-3 and TRBJ1-5; 8 nucleotides align to TRBD1. J was trimmed by 3 bases and V by 7 bases; bases with no gene match: 5. Per germline, CDR1 MNHEY and CDR2 SVGEGT. The CDR3 consists of 14 residues. CDR3 amino acids: CASTTTGVNQPQHF. CDR3 bases: TGTGCCAGCACCACGACAGGGGTCAATCAGCCCCAGCATTTT.

The rearrangement joins TRBV12-3 or TRBV12-4 to TRBJ1-2; D gene unclear. The CDR3 totals 13 residues. V lost 5 bases, J lost 5 bases, and 12 bases lay in between. The CDR3 sequence is CASSIGPGYGYTF. Here the CDR3 DNA reads TGTGCCAGCAGTATCGGGCCTGGGTATGGCTACACCTTC.

This clonotype was counted a few times. This chain connects TRBV10-3 to TRBJ2-5, with a tentative D call TRBD1 (5 bases). Per germline, CDR1 ENHRY and CDR2 SYGVKD. There are 14 residues in the CDR3. Deletions cut 6 bases from V and 1 base from J, with 12 bases between. CDR3: CAISLGHFQETQYF. DNA of the CDR3: TGTGCCATCAGCCTTGGACATTTCCAAGAGACCCAGTACTTC.

The chain uses TRBV3-1 and TRBJ1-5; D remains ambiguous. Germline CDR1 LGHDT, CDR2 YNNKEL (reference sequence). V lost 2 bases to trimming and J lost 5 bases, with 7 bases between them. The CDR3 is 13 amino acids. The CDR3 sequence is CASSQMGYQPQHF. The CDR3 coding sequence is TGTGCCAGCAGCCAAATGGGGTATCAGCCCCAGCATTTT.

There are a few counts of this clonotype. The rearrangement uses TRBV7-8 and TRBJ2-5; 9 bases are shared with TRBD2. The CDR3 has 15 amino acids. V lost 3 bases, J lost 6 bases, and 8 bases stayed unmatched. Germline assignment: CDR1 SGHVS and CDR2 FQNEAQ. Written as DNA, the CDR3 is TGTGCCAGCAGCTTCGAAGTAGCGGGAGTAAAGACCCAGTACTTC. It is translated as CASSFEVAGVKTQYF. The full variable domain, completed using reference TRBV7-8 and TRBJ2-5, is GAGVSQSPRYKVAKRGQDVALRCDPISGHVSLFWYQQALGQGPEFLTYFQNEAQLDKSGLPSDRFFAERPEGSVSTLKIQRTQQEDSAVYLCASSFEVAGVKTQYFGPGTRLLVL.

V usage is TRBV10-3 and J usage is TRBJ1-2; possible D gene TRBD1, 5 bases. This CDR3 is built from 11 residues. In germline, CDR1 is ENHRY, CDR2 SYGVKD. Deletions cut 6 bases from V and 6 bases from J, with 8 bases between. DNA for the CDR3: TGTGCCATCAGGGGGCAGGATGGCTACACCTTC. Translated: CAIRGQDGYTF.

This clonotype was detected a few times. The V call is TRBV20-1, the J call TRBJ2-5; D is ambiguous. V shed 1 base and J shed 4 bases, with 10 bases lying between them. Germline V gene lookup returns CDR1 DFQATT and CDR2 SNEGSKA (reference sequence). The CDR3 runs to 13 residues. CDR3 residues: CSARGPNGETQYF. In DNA, the CDR3 is TGCAGTGCTAGAGGGCCGAATGGAGAGACCCAGTACTTC.

V gene TRBV6-1 combines with J gene TRBJ1-1; TRBD1 matches 12 bases. From germline, CDR1 is MNHNS and CDR2 SASEGT. V was clipped by 1 base and J by 7 bases; unmatched bases: 4. The CDR3 contains 15 residues. CDR3 DNA: TGTGCCAGCAGTGAAGTGGGACAGGGGGCAGGTGAAGCTTTCTTT. This sequence encodes CASSEVGQGAGEAFF.

The chain recombines TRBV7-2 with TRBJ2-1, with 9 positions matching TRBD1. CDR1 is SGHTA, CDR2 FQGNSA, per germline. Losses at the gene ends were 5 bases for V and 4 bases for J; bases not matched to a gene: 9. This CDR3 spans 16 amino acids. DNA of the CDR3: TGTGCCAGCAGCCCCTGGACAGGGGCCTCTTACAATGAGCAGTTCTTC. Amino acid sequence: CASSPWTGASYNEQFF.

The genes are TRBV27 and TRBJ2-7; the D gene is possibly TRBD2 (6 bases). Per the germline V gene, CDR1 is MNHEY and CDR2 is SMNVEV (reference sequence). The CDR3 has 15 residues. V dropped 5 bases and J dropped 1 base, with 15 bases sitting between them. For the CDR3, the DNA is TGTGCCAGCAGTCAGAAACCGGGAGAGTCCTACGAGCAGTACTTC. Translating gives CASSQKPGESYEQYF.

This clonotype was counted a few times. The chain combines TRBV7-2 with TRBJ2-7, with D tentatively TRBD1 or TRBD2 (5 bases each). Germline CDR1 and CDR2: SGHTA and FQGNSA. This CDR3 is 15 amino acids long. Trimming removed 7 bases from V and 0 bases from J, with 16 bases in between. The CDR3 DNA follows: TGTGCCAGCACCCTCGGGGACGACAGCTCCTACGAGCAGTACTTC. Its protein product is CASTLGDDSSYEQYF.

The chain employs TRBV5-1 and TRBJ2-1; D gene uncertain. The CDR3 length is 14 residues. Germline V gene data show CDR1 as SGHRS and CDR2 as YFSETQ. V lost 1 base, J lost 8 bases, and 13 bases lay in between. The CDR3 spells CASSLYRIRDEQFF. The CDR3, as DNA: TGCGCCAGCAGCTTGTACCGTATTCGGGATGAGCAGTTCTTC.

This chain connects TRBV7-3 to TRBJ2-6, with a weak D call TRBD2 (7 bases). The V gene's germline CDR1 is SGHTA and CDR2 FQGTGA. The CDR3 consists of 19 residues. Trimming cost V 2 bases and J 0 bases, with 17 bases left between them. The CDR3 DNA sequence: TGTGCCAGCAGCTTAGGGGGGGCCATGGTTTTCTCTGGGGCCAACGTCCTGACTTTC. Encoded protein: CASSLGGAMVFSGANVLTF. The full variable domain, in which reference TRBV7-3 and TRBJ2-6 provide the parts outside the CDR3, is GAGVSQTPSNKVTEKGKYVELRCDPISGHTALYWYRQSLGQGPEFLIYFQGTGAADDSGLPNDRFFAVRPEGSVSTLKIQRTERGDSAVYLCASSLGGAMVFSGANVLTFGAGSRLTVL.

Only a few counts were recorded for this clonotype. V and J are TRBV29-1 and TRBJ2-5, with 7 bases matching TRBD2. Trimming removed 1 base from V and 5 bases from J; junction bases left unmatched: 1. The CDR3 runs 12 residues. The germline V gene encodes CDR1 SQVTM and CDR2 ANQGSEA. DNA for the CDR3: TGCAGCGTTGAAGTCGGGGGGGAGACCCAGTACTTC. Protein sequence: CSVEVGGETQYF.

The genes are TRBV6-5 and TRBJ2-7; D uncertain. Trimming stripped 0 bases from V and 0 bases from J, with 9 bases between. The CDR3 consists of 15 residues. The germline V gene encodes CDR1 MNHEY and CDR2 SVGAGI. The CDR3 region has the DNA TGTGCCAGCAGTTACTCGCCCAGGACCTCCTACGAGCAGTACTTC. Its protein product is CASSYSPRTSYEQYF.

The V call is TRBV25-1, the J call TRBJ2-7, with D possibly matching TRBD1 (7 bases). V was trimmed by 8 bases and J by 2 bases, leaving 13 bases between them. CDR3 length: 13 residues. The V gene's germline CDR1 is MGHDK and CDR2 SYGVNS. Written as DNA, the CDR3 is TGTGCCAGCGCCCAGGGGGGCACCTACGAGCAGTACTTC. Translated: CASAQGGTYEQYF.